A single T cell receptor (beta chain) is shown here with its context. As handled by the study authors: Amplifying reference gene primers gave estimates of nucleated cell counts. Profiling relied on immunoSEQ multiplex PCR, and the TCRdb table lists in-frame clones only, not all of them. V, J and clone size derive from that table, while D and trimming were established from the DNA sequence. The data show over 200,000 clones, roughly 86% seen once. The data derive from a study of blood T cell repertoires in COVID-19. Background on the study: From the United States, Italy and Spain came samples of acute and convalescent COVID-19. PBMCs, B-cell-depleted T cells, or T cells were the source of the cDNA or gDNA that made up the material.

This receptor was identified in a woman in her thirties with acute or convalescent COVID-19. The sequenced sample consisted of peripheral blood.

DNA for the CDR3: TGTGCCAGCAGCCTAATAGCGGACATGAACTACAATGAGCAGTTCTTC. It translates to CASSLIADMNYNEQFF. The genes are TRBV7-9 and TRBJ2-1; D is perhaps TRBD2 (6 bases). V lost 5 bases and J 3 bases, leaving 17 bases between the germline ends. The CDR3 is 16 residues long. Per germline, CDR1 SEHNR and CDR2 FQNEAQ (reference sequence).